The 12 T cell receptor beta chains presented below share a single source sample, sequenced in a study of CD8+ T cells in alopecia areata. cDNA prepared by RNA extraction and subsequent reverse transcription served as the template for sequencing. Data came from immunoSEQ multiplex PCR; TCRdb stores just in-frame clones and leaves some out. The specimen has some 110,000 clones, none found just once. The sequenced sample was lesional skin. The receptors originated from a C3H/HeJ mouse with alopecia areata. For the strain, the MHC haplotype given is H2-k.

In regard to this clone: At residue 11, the TCRdb amino acid sequence and the translated nucleotide sequence differ, so the protein here is the DNA translation. Gene names refer to mouse genes. The CDR3 is cut off 3 residues early in the read; its end comes from the germline J gene. The chain recombines TRBV19 with TRBJ1-3; tentatively, D is TRBD1 (5 bases). Trimming left V 4 bases short and J 0 bases short, with 8 bases between. The germline gives CDR1 FNHDT, CDR2 SITEND (reference sequence). This CDR3 is 14 amino acids long. CDR3 sequence: CASSAQASGNTLYF. Partial CDR3 DNA: TGTGCCAGCAGTGCACAGGCTTCTGGAAATACG. The whole variable domain, filled in from reference TRBV19 and TRBJ1-3, reads GGIITQTPKFLIGQEGQKLTLKCQQNFNHDTMYWYRQDSGKGLRLIYYSITENDLQKGDLSEGYDASREKKSSFSLTVTSAQKNEMAVFLCASSAQASGNTLYFGEGSRLIVV.

Regarding this clone: Gene names are mouse gene names. CDR3 DNA, as far as it was read: TGTGCCAGCAGGCCAACAAACCAAGAC. Translated, it gives CASRPTNQD. The whole CDR3 is CASRPTNQDTQYF. This rearrangement joins TRBV19 to TRBJ2-5; D unresolved. The CDR3 end falls 4 residues outside the read, so it is completed with the germline J gene. The V and J ends lost 5 bases and 0 bases respectively, with 7 bases between them. Germline-derived CDR1 and CDR2 are FNHDT and SITEND (reference sequence). There are 13 residues in the CDR3.

This clone was found a few times. The genes are named according to mouse. Read coverage stops 4 residues before the CDR3 terminus; the germline J gene supplies the remainder. This chain connects TRBV1 to TRBJ2-7, with no clear D. V was clipped by 3 bases and J by 1 base, with 7 bases between them. Germline V CDR1 and CDR2: NSQYPW, LRSPGD (reference sequence). The CDR3 is 13 residues long. CDR3 loop: CTCSASGSYEQYF. The CDR3 bases that were read are TGCACCTGCAGTGCTTCTGGATCCTAT.

In regard to this clone: Gene names follow the mouse nomenclature. The DNA read from the CDR3 is TGTGCCAGCAGTGATACTGGGGGGCTTAACACCGGG. It yields the protein CASSDTGGLNTG. The full CDR3 is CASSDTGGLNTGQLYF. The chain recombines TRBV13-3 with TRBJ2-2; 9 bases match TRBD2. The CDR3 end lies 4 residues beyond the end of the read and is filled in from the germline J gene. The CDR3 is 16 amino acids. V lost 1 base, J lost 2 bases, and 3 bases stayed unmatched. Germline V CDR1 and CDR2: NNHDY, SYVADS. The entire variable domain, with the rest obtained from reference TRBV13-3 and TRBJ2-2, is as follows: EAAVTQSPRSKVAVTGGKVTLSCHQTNNHDYMYWYRQDTGHGLRLIHYSYVADSTEKGDIPDGYKASRPSQENFSLILELASLSQTAVYFCASSDTGGLNTGQLYFGEGSKLTVL.

Points on this clone: The gene names here belong to mouse. Read data end 4 residues before the CDR3 end; the end is taken from the germline J gene. This chain connects TRBV14 to TRBJ2-7; D remains unclear. CDR3 size: 12 residues. CDR1 is SGHDT, CDR2 FRDEAV, per germline. V was clipped by 2 bases and J by 2 bases, with 5 bases between them. The CDR3 protein is CASSLNTYEQYF. The covered CDR3 bases are TGTGCCAGCAGTTTAAACACCTAT.

With regard to this clone: The listed genes are named as in mouse. The read halts 4 residues ahead of the CDR3 end, with the missing end drawn from the germline J gene. V usage is TRBV1 and J usage is TRBJ2-5, with TRBD2 as a possible D gene (5 bases). CDR3 size: 14 residues. Germline V lookup: CDR1 NSQYPW, CDR2 LRSPGD (reference sequence). The CDR3 loop is CTCSAEWGKDTQYF. The sequenced part of the CDR3 DNA is TGCACCTGCAGTGCAGAATGGGGAAAAGAC.

Remarks on this clone: At residue 11, TCRdb's protein is not the same as the translated DNA, so the protein here was read from the DNA. Here the gene names and germline are mouse. The read is 3 residues too short to cover the CDR3 end, so that end is filled in from the germline J gene. The chain is built from TRBV19 and TRBJ1-6; 7 bases match TRBD1. TRBJ1-6 counts as an open reading frame of uncertain function. CDR1 and CDR2 from the germline V gene are FNHDT and SITEND (reference sequence). Unmatched junction bases numbered 3, after V lost 3 bases and J lost 6 bases. This CDR3 region has 14 residues. The sequenced CDR3 bases are TGTGCCAGCAGTAAGGGACAGACTAATTCGCCC. Amino acid sequence: CASSKGQTNSP. The whole CDR3 reads CASSKGQTNSPLYF.

This clone was found a few times. Genes here carry mouse names. Read coverage stops 4 residues before the CDR3 terminus; the germline J gene supplies the remainder. V gene TRBV13-1 combines with J gene TRBJ2-2, with D perhaps TRBD1 (5 bases). The V gene lost 2 bases and the J gene lost 4 bases, with 9 bases spanning the gap. In germline, CDR1 is NSHNY, CDR2 SYGAGN. The CDR3 consists of 14 residues. CDR3 DNA, as far as it was read: TGTGCCAGCAGTGACAGGGTTGGCACCGGG. As protein: CASSDRVGTG. The full CDR3 sequence reads CASSDRVGTGQLYF.

A few counts support this clone. Here the gene names and germline are mouse. This specimen includes other DNA sequences encoding the same CDR3. The CDR3 spells CASSGGQSNYAEQFF. The part of the CDR3 DNA that was read is TGTGCCAGCAGTGGGGGACAGTCAAACTATGCT. V usage is TRBV13-3 and J usage is TRBJ2-1, with TRBD1 matching 7 bases. The missing CDR3 end, 4 residues past where the read stops, is filled in from the germline J gene. CDR3 length: 15 residues. CDR1 and CDR2 from the germline V gene are NNHDY and SYVADS. The V and J ends lost 3 bases and 1 base, in that order; junction bases with no gene match: 4.

Only a few counts were recorded for this clone. Genes and germline are mouse. Read data end 4 residues before the CDR3 end; the end is taken from the germline J gene. The chain joins TRBV19 to TRBJ2-7, with TRBD1 matching over 8 bases. After removal of 5 bases from V and 0 bases from J, the junction contained 7 bases not matched to a gene. CDR3 size: 15 residues. Germline CDR1 is FNHDT and CDR2 is SITEND (reference sequence). The CDR3: CASSPWTGSSYEQYF. The CDR3 DNA, read in part, is TGTGCCAGCAGCCCGTGGACAGGGAGCTCCTAT.

As for this clone: The translated DNA and TCRdb's protein are not identical at residue 11; the protein here was translated from the DNA. These gene names are mouse names. With the read ending 3 residues before the CDR3 end, the germline J gene is used to fill in that end. The V gene is TRBV12-1, the J gene TRBJ1-6, with 7 bases matching TRBD1. TRBJ1-6 is flagged as an ORF with uncertain function. CDR1 and CDR2 from the germline V gene are SGHSN and HYEKVE. This CDR3 is 14 amino acids long. Trimming took 1 base from V and 4 from J; bases not matched to a gene: 0. Here the CDR3 reads CASSLGQYNSPLYF. Incomplete CDR3 DNA: TGTGCCAGCTCTCTGGGACAGTATAATTCGCCC.

Remarks on this clone: The junction departs from the called germline gene at one end, perhaps through a read error. The genes and germline here are from mouse. The CDR3 end is not reached by the read, which stops 4 residues before it; the germline J gene fills it in. The J gene is TRBJ2-7, the V gene TRBV13-2, with 9 nucleotides matching TRBD2. Germline V CDR1 and CDR2: NNHNN, SYGAGS (reference sequence). CDR3 size: 15 residues. Partial CDR3 DNA: TGTGCTAGCGGTGATGCAATCCTGGGGGGGTAT. It codes for CASGDAILGGY. Given in full, the CDR3 is CASGDAILGGYEQYF.